These 11 T cell receptor beta chains were sequenced from one sample in a study of blood T cells in healthy people across ages. Together with a sample-barcoded 5' primer, a J-beta primer mix was included in a second PCR lasting about 7 to 12 cycles. TCRdb passed the 5' RACE reads through MiXCR, listing each CDR3 protein once. Among about 1.6 million distinct CDR3 sequences listed, about 35% were seen once. The sequenced sample consisted of blood. The receptors were gathered from a woman aged 25 to 39 in good health.

The chain joins TRBV5-1 to TRBJ1-2; 7 nucleotides align to TRBD1. The CDR3 covers 15 residues. Germline values: CDR1 SGHRS, CDR2 YFSETQ. J was trimmed by 4 bases and V by 2 bases; bases with no gene match: 8. CDR3 DNA: TGCGCCAGCAGCTTTACGACCCAGGGGGGCTATGGCTACACCTTC. It encodes CASSFTTQGGYGYTF.

The V gene is TRBV11-2, the J gene TRBJ2-2; the match to TRBD2 covers 7 bases. CDR1 is SGHAT, CDR2 FQNNGV, per germline. There are 16 residues in the CDR3. The V segment lost 5 bases and the J segment 2 bases; nucleotides outside the gene matches: 8. CDR3 protein: CASSRHGGKNTGELFF. The CDR3 DNA follows: TGTGCCAGCAGCAGGCACGGGGGGAAAAACACCGGGGAGCTGTTTTTT.

The sample holds many counts of this clonotype. Written as DNA, the CDR3 is TGCAGCGTTGATGAAGAGTACACAGATACGCAGTATTTT. Translated, it gives CSVDEEYTDTQYF. The chain links TRBV29-1 to TRBJ2-3; D gene unclear. Deletions cut 3 bases from V and 2 bases from J, with 9 bases between. The length of the CDR3 is 13 residues. The V gene's germline CDR1 is SQVTM and CDR2 ANQGSEA.

This rearrangement joins TRBV20-1 to TRBJ2-7, with D unresolved. Trimming took off 1 base at V and 6 bases at J, with 16 bases between the two ends. The germline gives CDR1 DFQATT, CDR2 SNEGSKA (reference sequence). The CDR3 spans 14 residues. CDR3 DNA sequence: TGCAGTGCTAGAGGCGGAACCGCGACCCCCGAGCAGTACTTC. This translates into CSARGGTATPEQYF.

This clonotype turned up a few times. The chain links TRBV10-1 to TRBJ2-3, with 8 bases matching TRBD2. CDR1 and CDR2 from the germline V gene are WNHNN and SYGVQD (reference sequence). After removal of 6 bases from V and 4 bases from J, the junction contained 3 bases not matched to a gene. This CDR3 contains 13 residues. The CDR3 protein is CASSAAGADTQYF. The CDR3 region has the DNA TGCGCCAGCAGCGCAGCGGGAGCAGATACGCAGTATTTT.

V gene TRBV5-1 combines with J gene TRBJ2-1, with TRBD1 matching 7 bases. Germline CDR1 is SGHRS and CDR2 is YFSETQ. Losses at the gene ends were 4 bases for V and 6 bases for J; bases not matched to a gene: 10. The CDR3 is 15 amino acids. CDR3 sequence reads: CASSPRQGSSNEQFF. As DNA, the CDR3 is TGCGCCAGCAGCCCTCGACAGGGATCGAGCAATGAGCAGTTCTTC.

This clonotype was detected only a few times. The rearrangement links TRBV4-1 to TRBJ1-1; no definite D call. Trimming pared 0 bases from V and 1 base from J, leaving 12 bases between. CDR3 size: 16 residues. The germline CDR1 and CDR2 sequences are MGHRA and YSYEKL. This CDR3 reads CASSQDLTPGNTEAFF. CDR3 nucleotide sequence: TGCGCCAGCAGCCAAGACCTCACCCCCGGGAACACTGAAGCTTTCTTT.

The V call is TRBV7-9, the J call TRBJ1-1, with D possibly matching TRBD1 (6 bases). The V end lost 1 base, the J end lost 4 bases, and 13 bases lay between the germline ends. This CDR3 contains 15 residues. In germline, CDR1 is SEHNR, CDR2 FQNEAQ (reference sequence). CDR3 region: CASSLGQQGVTEAFF. CDR3 DNA: TGTGCCAGCAGCTTAGGCCAACAGGGAGTCACTGAAGCTTTCTTT.

This sequence joins TRBV20-1 and TRBJ2-3; 10 positions match TRBD2. CDR1 is DFQATT, CDR2 SNEGSKA, per germline (reference sequence). V was pared by 1 base and J by 4 bases, with 8 bases of the junction left unmatched. The CDR3 is made up of 16 amino acids. CDR3: CSARVGSGRPSDTQYF. DNA for the CDR3: TGCAGTGCTAGAGTAGGTAGCGGGAGGCCGTCAGATACGCAGTATTTT.

Only a few counts were recorded for this clonotype. The chain is built from TRBV27 and TRBJ1-1; weak D call: TRBD1 (6 bases). Germline CDR1 and CDR2: MNHEY and SMNVEV (reference sequence). With 5 bases removed from V and 3 bases from J, the gap between germline ends came to 16 bases. The CDR3 loop spans 15 amino acids. The CDR3 coding sequence is TGTGCCAGCAGTCCTCAGGGGAGAGGGGACACTGAAGCTTTCTTT. Translated, it gives CASSPQGRGDTEAFF.

This chain uses TRBV29-1 with TRBJ2-5, with a possible D match to TRBD2 (6 bases). Germline V gene sequence: CDR1 SQVTM, CDR2 ANQGSEA. The CDR3 has 14 residues. V was clipped by 8 bases and J by 0 bases, with 16 bases between them. In nucleotides, the CDR3 is TGCAGCTCCATCCCGGGACTCCACCAAGAGACCCAGTACTTC. Its translation: CSSIPGLHQETQYF.